This entry describes one T cell receptor beta chain. One end of the junction does not line up with germline, which may come from a read error. CDR1 is SGHTA, CDR2 FQGNSA, per germline. The CDR3 has 12 amino acids. Every one of the patients relapsed after autologous stem cell transplantation (brentuximab vedotin exposure was variable). Complete response, partial response or progressive disease was each patient's best response. Repertoires were generated with immunoSEQ multiplex PCR, while TCRdb's copy carries only in-frame clones and drops some. This table holds 100,000 to 120,000 clones, 80% to 90% found once. These data originate in a study of PD-1 blockade in classical Hodgkin lymphoma.

The clonotype comes from a human donor with classical Hodgkin lymphoma. The rearrangement links TRBV7-2 to TRBJ1-1; D unresolved. The sample in question was peripheral blood mononuclear cells (PBMCs), obtained before the second cycle of nivolumab. CDR3 bases: TGTGCCAGCAGCTTAGAGTTAGGAGGTTATTCCTTT. Its translation is CASSLELGGYSF.